This T cell receptor (beta chain) was sequenced during a study of blood T cells in healthy people across ages. Next came a second PCR, run for roughly 6 to 11 cycles, which used a sample-barcoded 5' primer along with a J-beta primer mix. TCRdb re-analysed the 5' RACE reads in MiXCR, keeping a single row per CDR3 protein. The table records about a million distinct CDR3 sequences, roughly 50% of them present only once. From germline, CDR1 is MDHEN and CDR2 SYDVKM. The CDR3 contains 14 residues. Extracted total RNA amounted to at least 5.5 micrograms for each sample. The chain carries TRBV28 and TRBJ2-4; 9 bases align to TRBD1. The J call may not be correct, given that the DNA end is closer to TRBJ2-7. The sequencing input was blood. The source of this sequence is a woman in her sixties in good health. The CDR3 loop reads CASQPTGTGNEQYF. As DNA, the CDR3 is TGTGCCAGCCAACCCACCGGGACAGGGAACGAGCAGTACTTC.